This T cell receptor beta chain was sequenced for a study of CD8+CD57+ T cells in acquired aplastic anemia. The template used for profiling TCR beta VDJ and CDR3 was genomic DNA. A single record per CDR3 protein comes from TCRdb applying MiXCR to the reads. The sample carries some 200,000 distinct CDR3 sequences, 34% recorded once. This clonotype was counted many times. Germline lookup yields CDR1 SNHLY and CDR2 FYNNEI. This CDR3 has 15 residues. Trimming pared 3 bases from V and 4 bases from J, leaving 16 bases between. Sequenced material: sorted CD4+, CD8+, or CD8+CD57+ T cells (not recorded which) from PBMCs. The TCR was taken from a human donor in good health, serving as a control. This rearrangement joins TRBV2 to TRBJ2-7; TRBD2 might be the D (5 bases). CDR3 sequence reads: CASSDHSRGAYEQYF. Written as DNA, the CDR3 is TGTGCCAGCAGTGACCATTCCCGGGGAGCTTACGAGCAGTACTTC.